This entry features one T cell receptor (beta chain) sequence. Its specificity is not known. RNA transcripts gave rise to amplified TCR beta CDR3 regions. With the HTBI primer set, the TCR CDR3 went through a first round of RT-PCR. TCRdb itself ran the multiplex PCR reads through MiXCR, one entry per CDR3 protein. The sample lists about 570,000 distinct CDR3 sequences, more than 45% seen once, with 15% to 20% in the top ten. This sample was taken from a study of T cells in Graves' hyperthyroidism and ophthalmopathy. Whole-study findings and limits: Ophthalmopathy cases were set apart from stable hyperthyroidism by a 13 V-J model.

There are 16 residues in the CDR3. The V end lost 4 bases, the J end lost 2 bases, and 18 bases lay between the germline ends. Germline loops: CDR1 SGHRS, CDR2 YFSETQ. This rearrangement joins TRBV5-1 to TRBJ2-5; D might be TRBD2 (5 bases). The sample taken for sequencing was peripheral blood or thyroid tissue (not recorded which). The clonotype was recovered from an adult woman with Graves' disease, either hyperthyroidism or ophthalmopathy (not recorded which). The chain's CDR3 is CASSLDGLNSQETQYF. The CDR3 DNA follows: TGCGCCAGCAGCCTGGACGGACTTAATTCACAAGAGACCCAGTACTTC.